The clone carrying this T cell receptor (beta chain) was counted a few times. Its antigen is not known. V was clipped by 10 bases and J by 0 bases; unmatched bases: 5. This CDR3 contains 13 residues. CDR1 is ENHRY, CDR2 SYGVKD, per germline. This sample was included in a study of radiotherapy plus CTLA-4 blockade in lung cancer. Study-level information: An objective response was seen in roughly 20% of patients, and disease control in about 31%.

Whole-study findings and limits: Alongside interferon-beta, early blood T cell clone dynamics were reportedly the best predictor of response.

Assay used: immunoSEQ multiplex PCR; TCRdb lists only in-frame clones, some missing. The repertoire holds some 110,000 clones, with approximately 77% as singletons. The TCR comes from a human donor with non-small cell lung cancer that progressed on radiotherapy plus ipilimumab. Some clones in this sample may be carry-over from other donors' samples. The sample was peripheral blood, taken from a patient treated with radiotherapy plus ipilimumab. The chain combines TRBV10-3 with TRBJ2-7, with 8 bases aligning to TRBD2. The CDR3, as DNA: TGTGCCAGTCTAGCGGGTGACTCCTACGAGCAGTACTTC. This encodes CASLAGDSYEQYF.